This T cell receptor beta chain appears in the sequencing data of a study of patients and donors after allogeneic stem cell transplantation. TCRdb re-called the RT-PCR reads with MiXCR, one entry per CDR3 protein. The data show hundreds of thousands of distinct CDR3 sequences, with roughly 17% seen just once and less than 8% held by the top ten. The clonotype was recovered from a human donor who was either an allogeneic HSCT recipient or a stem cell or donor lymphocyte infusion donor (not recorded which). It is not recorded whose cells these are; they may come from a transplant donor. Sequencing was carried out using blood, either unsorted or a sorted T cell fraction (not recorded which).

DNA of the CDR3: TGCGCCAGCAGCCCGACCCCTCGAGGGCCCGCTAGCGGGGCTTTCTTT. This sequence encodes CASSPTPRGPASGAFF. The genes are TRBV5-1 and TRBJ1-1; D is unclear. Germline CDR1 reads SGHRS; CDR2 reads YFSETQ. This CDR3 has 16 residues. Trimming removed 4 bases from V and 11 bases from J, with 27 bases in between.